This T cell receptor beta chain derives from a study of technical replicates of blood from four donors. The data were produced by immunoSEQ multiplex PCR, yet TCRdb's version contains in-frame clones alone and is incomplete. The sample consists of more than 65,000 clones, around nine tenths of them appearing once. The CDR3 length is 19 residues. The germline gives CDR1 LNHDA, CDR2 SQIVND (reference sequence). With 6 bases clipped from V and 3 bases from J, the junction kept 14 bases outside the gene matches. The source of this sequence is a human donor in good health. The chain combines TRBV19 with TRBJ2-6; 10 nucleotides match TRBD2. The sequenced material came from T cells isolated from PBMCs. CDR3 residues: CASSTGTSAQLGGANVLTF. As DNA, the CDR3 is TGTGCCAGTAGCACCGGGACTAGCGCCCAGTTGGGTGGGGCCAACGTCCTGACTTTC.